This entry lists 22 T cell receptor beta chains sequenced from one sample in a study of Ad26.COV2.S vaccination and SARS-CoV-2 variants. The treatment is: 15 to 20 received Ad26.COV2.S at low or high dose, single or two shots; a few received placebo; per-sample allocation not given. Sample collection was performed on day 63 after the first vaccine or placebo injection. Some clones are missing from TCRdb's copy, which holds only in-frame ones; the method was immunoSEQ multiplex PCR. Seen here are hundreds of thousands of clones, 85% to 90% observed once, and the top ten hold 5%. This specimen consisted of peripheral blood, obtained in a trial of Ad26.COV2.S vaccine versus placebo. Receptors were obtained from a person between 18 and 65 years old who received the Ad26.COV2.S COVID-19 vaccine or a placebo.

The J gene is TRBJ1-3, the V gene TRBV21-1; the tabulated D call, TRBD1, remains unverified against the DNA. TRBV21-1 constitutes a pseudogene. This CDR3 has 15 amino acids. The CDR3 DNA reads as TGTGCCAGCAGCAAAGGGCCCACCTCTGGAAACACCATATATTTT. It is translated as CASSKGPTSGNTIYF.

The chain combines TRBV5-1 with TRBJ1-4, with no clear D. CDR3 length: 14 residues. Trimming stripped 4 bases from V and 7 bases from J, with 14 bases between. The germline CDR1 and CDR2 sequences are SGHRS and YFSETQ. CDR3 amino acids: CASSTGPKGEKLFF. As DNA, the CDR3 is TGCGCCAGCAGCACGGGCCCTAAGGGTGAAAAACTGTTTTTT. Supplemented by reference TRBV5-1 and TRBJ1-4, the full variable domain reads KAGVTQTPRYLIKTRGQQVTLSCSPISGHRSVSWYQQTPGQGLQFLFEYFSETQRNKGNFPGRFSGRQFSNSRSEMNVSTLELGDSALYLCASSTGPKGEKLFFGSGTQLSVL.

This clone was observed once. The CDR3 region is CASSPGQGASYEQYF. The CDR3 coding sequence is TGTGCCAGCTCACCGGGACAGGGGGCATCCTACGAGCAGTACTTC. This sequence joins TRBV18 and TRBJ2-7; 12 nucleotides match TRBD1. The germline V gene has CDR1 KGHSH and CDR2 LQKENI. This CDR3 region has 15 residues. V lost 3 bases and J lost 1; bases outside the gene matches: 1.

V gene TRBV7-2 combines with J gene TRBJ1-1; possible D gene TRBD1, 6 bases. Germline V lookup: CDR1 SGHTA, CDR2 FQGNSA. The CDR3 covers 14 residues. V was pared by 0 bases and J by 1 base, with 6 bases between. The CDR3 DNA is TGTGCCAGCAGCTTAGCGGGACAGAACACTGAAGCTTTCTTT. This codes for CASSLAGQNTEAFF.

A few counts support this clone. CDR3 sequence (DNA): TGTGCCAGCAGCGAGGCGATGCAAGAGACCCAGTACTTC. Its translation is CASSEAMQETQYF. V and J are TRBV2 and TRBJ2-5; D is unresolved. The length of the CDR3 is 13 residues. The germline V gene has CDR1 SNHLY and CDR2 FYNNEI. Trimming removed 6 bases from V and 2 bases from J, with 10 bases in between. The variable domain in full, with the rest retrieved from reference TRBV2 and TRBJ2-5, is EPEVTQTPSHQVTQMGQEVILRCVPISNHLYFYWYRQILGQKVEFLVSFYNNEISEKSEIFDDQFSVERPDGSNFTLKIRSTKLEDSAMYFCASSEAMQETQYFGPGTRLLVL.

This clone was counted a single time. The V call is TRBV9, the J call TRBJ2-6; the D gene is possibly TRBD1 (5 bases). CDR3 length: 16 amino acids. Germline lookup yields CDR1 SGDLS and CDR2 YYNGEE. The ends were cut back, 3 bases at V and 4 bases at J, with 14 bases in the middle. CDR3 nucleotides: TGTGCCAGCAGCGGACCCCAGGGCGCCGGGGCCAACGTCCTGACTTTC. Encoded protein: CASSGPQGAGANVLTF.

The rearrangement joins TRBV2 to TRBJ2-2, with TRBD2 matching over 9 bases. After removal of 6 bases from V and 3 bases from J, the junction contained 2 bases not matched to a gene. CDR1 and CDR2 from the germline V gene are SNHLY and FYNNEI. The CDR3 runs 14 residues. In nucleotides, the CDR3 is TGTGCCAGCAGACTAGCGGGCCACACCGGGGAGCTGTTTTTT. Protein sequence: CASRLAGHTGELFF.

V and J are TRBV5-8 and TRBJ1-6, with D perhaps TRBD1 (5 bases). Trimming took 4 bases from V and 7 from J, leaving 15 bases between them. There are 15 residues in the CDR3. The germline CDR1 and CDR2 sequences are SGHTS and YDEGEE. The DNA for the CDR3 is TGTGCCAGCAGCGCCCGGGGAGGGGCCAATTCACCCCTCCACTTT. Its protein is CASSARGGANSPLHF.

The count of this clone is one. Here the CDR3 reads CASSLLSAGGPETQYF. CDR3 sequence (DNA): TGTGCCAGCAGCTTGCTATCAGCGGGGGGGCCAGAGACCCAGTACTTC. The chain employs TRBV5-6 and TRBJ2-5; TRBD2 matches at 10 bases. With V trimmed by 1 base and J by 4 bases, 7 bases remained unmatched. Germline CDR1 reads SGHDT; CDR2 reads YYEEEE. The CDR3 consists of 16 residues.

The chain joins TRBV19 to TRBJ1-2; 8 bases are shared with TRBD1. The germline V gene has CDR1 LNHDA and CDR2 SQIVND (reference sequence). The CDR3 length is 14 residues. J lost 7 bases, V lost 3 bases, and 7 bases had no gene match. The CDR3 protein is CASSIRQGAGGYTF. CDR3 nucleotide sequence: TGTGCCAGTAGTATTCGTCAGGGGGCCGGTGGCTACACCTTC.

In this sample, this clone turned up once. The rearrangement uses TRBV21-1 and TRBJ2-7; the D call of TRBD2 is as the table states it, not checked on the DNA. TRBV21-1 is a documented pseudogene. The CDR3 spans 16 residues. The CDR3 coding sequence is TGTGCCAGCAGCAGAGACATTCCGGGAAGAAACTACGAGCAGTACTTC. It codes for CASSRDIPGRNYEQYF.

The V gene is TRBV6-2 or TRBV6-3, the J gene TRBJ1-2; D might be TRBD1 (6 bases). CDR3 length equals 15 residues. Germline values: CDR1 MNHEY, CDR2 SVGEGT. V was trimmed by 2 bases and J by 13 bases, leaving 23 bases between them. This CDR3 is CASSYPTTEGQLGTF. In DNA form, the CDR3 reads TGTGCCAGCAGTTACCCGACGACAGAGGGACAATTAGGCACCTTC.

The chain couples TRBV29-1 to TRBJ1-1; no firm D call. V was clipped by 2 bases and J by 0 bases, with 7 bases between them. CDR3 length: 13 amino acids. The V gene's germline CDR1 is SQVTM and CDR2 ANQGSEA. This CDR3 reads CSVESGLNTEAFF. The CDR3 DNA follows: TGCAGCGTTGAATCAGGACTGAACACTGAAGCTTTCTTT. The entire variable domain, with the rest obtained from reference TRBV29-1 and TRBJ1-1, is as follows: SAVISQKPSRDICQRGTSLTIQCQVDSQVTMMFWYRQQPGQSLTLIATANQGSEATYESGFVIDKFPISRPNLTFSTLTVSNMSPEDSSIYLCSVESGLNTEAFFGQGTRLTVV.

The rearrangement joins TRBV3-1 (or the pseudogene TRBV3-2) to TRBJ2-2, with TRBD1 identical over 7 bases. In germline, CDR1 is LGHDT, CDR2 YNNKEL (reference sequence). CDR3 length: 16 amino acids. Germline trimming cut 0 bases from V and 5 bases from J; bases unmatched to any gene: 6. The CDR3 spells CASSQDRQGRTGELFF. CDR3 sequence (DNA): TGTGCCAGCAGCCAAGATCGACAGGGTAGAACCGGGGAGCTGTTTTTT.

The V gene is TRBV11-2, the J gene TRBJ2-3; 13 bases align to TRBD2. This CDR3 is built from 15 residues. The J segment lost 8 bases and the V segment lost 9 bases, leaving 11 bases of the junction unmatched. Looked up from germline, CDR1 is SGHAT and CDR2 is FQNNGV. The CDR3 region has the DNA TGTGCCAGTCGACTAGCGGGAGGCCGGGCGGGTACGCAGTATTTT. Its protein is CASRLAGGRAGTQYF.

This chain connects TRBV13 to TRBJ1-2; TRBD1 might be the D (5 bases). Germline V lookup: CDR1 PRHDT, CDR2 FYEKMQ (reference sequence). Trimming removed 0 bases at V and 8 bases at J, with 13 bases between. This CDR3 contains 14 residues. The CDR3 sequence: CASSLGQPGDGYTF. CDR3 nucleotides: TGTGCCAGCAGCTTAGGCCAACCCGGGGACGGCTACACCTTC.

The chain has TRBV24-1 and TRBJ2-1; the match to TRBD1 covers 8 bases. Germline trimming cut 6 bases from V and 6 bases from J; bases unmatched to any gene: 6. The germline V gene has CDR1 KGHDR and CDR2 SFDVKD. The CDR3 sequence is 14 residues long. The CDR3 loop is CATSLAGTGNEQFF. The CDR3 DNA reads as TGTGCCACCAGTCTCGCCGGGACAGGCAATGAGCAGTTCTTC.

The chain couples TRBV7-8 to TRBJ2-2; tentatively, D is TRBD2 (5 bases). The CDR3 has 16 residues. The V end was cut by 6 bases, the J end by 4 bases, with 18 bases between. CDR1 SGHVS and CDR2 FQNEAQ come from the germline V gene. The CDR3 reads CASSPEGTLATGELFF. In DNA, the CDR3 is TGTGCCAGCAGTCCTGAGGGAACTTTGGCCACCGGGGAGCTGTTTTTT.

V usage is TRBV27 and J usage is TRBJ1-5; perhaps TRBD1 as D (6 bases). Germline CDR1 MNHEY, CDR2 SMNVEV (reference sequence). Deletions cut 2 bases from V and 4 bases from J, with 18 bases between. CDR3 length equals 17 residues. CDR3 protein: CASSLTSWGHGNQPQHF. The CDR3, as DNA: TGTGCCAGCAGTTTAACCTCTTGGGGACACGGTAATCAGCCCCAGCATTTT.

Comment on this clone: Other nucleotide sequences from this sample produce the same CDR3. The J gene is TRBJ2-7, the V gene TRBV5-6, with TRBD1 matching over 10 bases. CDR1 and CDR2 (germline): SGHDT, YYEEEE. This CDR3 comprises 14 residues. Trimming took 0 bases from V and 4 from J; bases not matched to a gene: 1. In nucleotides, the CDR3 is TGTGCCAGCAGCTTGGGACAGGGGGCGTACGAGCAGTACTTC. Translated, it gives CASSLGQGAYEQYF.

The chain carries TRBV3-1 (or the pseudogene TRBV3-2) and TRBJ2-5, with 8 bases aligning to TRBD1. Germline V CDR1 and CDR2: LGHDT, YNNKEL (reference sequence). The CDR3 is 13 amino acids. V lost 4 bases and J lost 3; bases outside the gene matches: 1. The CDR3: CASSLDREETQYF. The CDR3 DNA reads TGTGCCAGCAGCCTGGACAGGGAAGAGACCCAGTACTTC.

The chain carries TRBV19 and TRBJ1-5; D is possibly TRBD1 (5 bases). The CDR3 contains 15 residues. Germline V gene lookup returns CDR1 LNHDA and CDR2 SQIVND (reference sequence). Trimming pared 7 bases from V and 0 bases from J, leaving 13 bases between. This CDR3 reads CASKGVGTSNQPQHF. CDR3 bases: TGTGCCAGTAAAGGGGTAGGGACTAGCAATCAGCCCCAGCATTTT.